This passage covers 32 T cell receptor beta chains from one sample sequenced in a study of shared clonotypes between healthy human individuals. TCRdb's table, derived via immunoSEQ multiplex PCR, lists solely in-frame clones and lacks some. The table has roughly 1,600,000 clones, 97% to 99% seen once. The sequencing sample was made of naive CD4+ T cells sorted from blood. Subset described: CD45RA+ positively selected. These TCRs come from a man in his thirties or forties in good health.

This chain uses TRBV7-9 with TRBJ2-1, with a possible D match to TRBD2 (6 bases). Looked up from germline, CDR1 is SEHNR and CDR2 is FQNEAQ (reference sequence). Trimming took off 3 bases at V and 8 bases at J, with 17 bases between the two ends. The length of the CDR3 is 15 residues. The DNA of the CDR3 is TGTGCCAGCAGCTTTGGGGGGACCCCTATGGATGAGCAGTTCTTC. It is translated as CASSFGGTPMDEQFF.

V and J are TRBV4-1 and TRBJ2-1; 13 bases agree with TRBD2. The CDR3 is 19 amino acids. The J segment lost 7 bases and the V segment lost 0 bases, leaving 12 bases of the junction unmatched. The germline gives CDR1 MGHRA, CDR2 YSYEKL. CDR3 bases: TGCGCCAGCAGCCAAGATGGGTGGCTGACTAGCGGGAGGAGGAATGAGCAGTTCTTC. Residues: CASSQDGWLTSGRRNEQFF.

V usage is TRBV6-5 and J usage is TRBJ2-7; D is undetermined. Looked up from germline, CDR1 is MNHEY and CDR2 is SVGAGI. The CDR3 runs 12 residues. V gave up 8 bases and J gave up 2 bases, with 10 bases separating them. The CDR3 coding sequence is TGTGCCAGCCGGAACTGGGCCTACGAGCAGTACTTC. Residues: CASRNWAYEQYF.

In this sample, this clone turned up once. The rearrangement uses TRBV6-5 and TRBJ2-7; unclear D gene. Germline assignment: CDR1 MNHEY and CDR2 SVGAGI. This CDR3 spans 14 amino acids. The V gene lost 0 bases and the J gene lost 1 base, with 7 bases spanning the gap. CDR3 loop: CASSYSDQSYEQYF. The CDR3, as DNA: TGTGCCAGCAGTTACTCGGACCAGTCCTACGAGCAGTACTTC.

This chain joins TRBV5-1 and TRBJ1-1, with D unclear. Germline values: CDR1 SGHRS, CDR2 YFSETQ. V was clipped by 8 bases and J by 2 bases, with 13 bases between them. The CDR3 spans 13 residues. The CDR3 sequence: CASSVGDNTEAFF. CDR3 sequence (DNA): TGCGCCAGTTCTGTCGGGGATAACACTGAAGCTTTCTTT.

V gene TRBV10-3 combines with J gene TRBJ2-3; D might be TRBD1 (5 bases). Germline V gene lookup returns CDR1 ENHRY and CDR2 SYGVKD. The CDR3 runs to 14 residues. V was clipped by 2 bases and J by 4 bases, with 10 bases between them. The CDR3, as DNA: TGTGCCATCAGTGAGGGCAGGGATTCAGATACGCAGTATTTT. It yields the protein CAISEGRDSDTQYF.

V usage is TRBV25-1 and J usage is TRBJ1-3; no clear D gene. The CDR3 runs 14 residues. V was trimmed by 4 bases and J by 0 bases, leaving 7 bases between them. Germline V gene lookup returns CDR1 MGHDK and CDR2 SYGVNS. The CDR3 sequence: CASSGPFSGNTIYF. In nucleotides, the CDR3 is TGTGCCAGCAGTGGCCCTTTCTCTGGAAACACCATATATTTT.

The CDR3, as DNA: TGTGCCAGCAGCCGCACACCGGGCACTGAAGCTTTCTTT. Translation: CASSRTPGTEAFF. The chain has TRBV7-3 and TRBJ1-1, with D unclear. Deletions cut 5 bases from V and 4 bases from J, with 11 bases between. The CDR3 loop spans 13 amino acids. Germline V gene lookup returns CDR1 SGHTA and CDR2 FQGTGA. The whole variable domain, remainder taken from reference TRBV7-3 and TRBJ1-1, is GAGVSQTPSNKVTEKGKYVELRCDPISGHTALYWYRQSLGQGPEFLIYFQGTGAADDSGLPNDRFFAVRPEGSVSTLKIQRTERGDSAVYLCASSRTPGTEAFFGQGTRLTVV.

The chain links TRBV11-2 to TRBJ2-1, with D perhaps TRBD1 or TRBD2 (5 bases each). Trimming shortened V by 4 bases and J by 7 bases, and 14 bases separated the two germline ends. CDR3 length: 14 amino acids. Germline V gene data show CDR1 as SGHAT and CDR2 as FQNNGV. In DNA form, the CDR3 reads TGTGCCAGCAGCTACCGGGACCTGGAAAATGAGCAGTTCTTC. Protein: CASSYRDLENEQFF.

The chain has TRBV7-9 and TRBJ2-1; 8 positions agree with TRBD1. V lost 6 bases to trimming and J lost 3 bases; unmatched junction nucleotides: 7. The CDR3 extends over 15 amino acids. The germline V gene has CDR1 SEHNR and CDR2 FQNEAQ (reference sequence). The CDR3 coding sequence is TGTGCCAGCAGGCCGTACAGGGGGTACTACAATGAGCAGTTCTTC. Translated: CASRPYRGYYNEQFF. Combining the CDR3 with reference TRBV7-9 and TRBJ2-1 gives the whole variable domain DTGVSQNPRHKITKRGQNVTFRCDPISEHNRLYWYRQTLGQGPEFLTYFQNEAQLEKSRLLSDRFSAERPKGSFSTLEIQRTEQGDSAMYLCASRPYRGYYNEQFFGPGTRLTVL.

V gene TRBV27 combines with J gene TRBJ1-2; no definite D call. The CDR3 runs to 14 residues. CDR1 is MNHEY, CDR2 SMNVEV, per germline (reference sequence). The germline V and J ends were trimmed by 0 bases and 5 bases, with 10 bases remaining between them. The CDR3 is CASSLSIGVYGYTF. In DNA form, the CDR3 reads TGTGCCAGCAGTTTATCGATCGGGGTGTATGGCTACACCTTC.

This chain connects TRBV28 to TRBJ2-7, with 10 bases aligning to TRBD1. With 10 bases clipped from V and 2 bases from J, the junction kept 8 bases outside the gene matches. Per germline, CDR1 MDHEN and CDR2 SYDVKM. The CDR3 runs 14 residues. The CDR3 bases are TGTGCCACCCTAGACAGGGGGCTTACCTACGAGCAGTACTTC. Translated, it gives CATLDRGLTYEQYF.

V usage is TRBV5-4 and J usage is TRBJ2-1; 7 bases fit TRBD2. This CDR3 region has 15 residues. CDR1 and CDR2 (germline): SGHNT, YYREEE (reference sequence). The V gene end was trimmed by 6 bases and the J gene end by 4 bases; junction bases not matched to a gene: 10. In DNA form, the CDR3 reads TGTGCCAGCACCGCCCGGCTAGCGGATTACAATGAGCAGTTCTTC. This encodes CASTARLADYNEQFF. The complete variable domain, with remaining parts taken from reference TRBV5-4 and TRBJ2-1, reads ETGVTQSPTHLIKTRGQQVTLRCSSQSGHNTVSWYQQALGQGPQFIFQYYREEENGRGNFPPRFSGLQFPNYSSELNVNALELDDSALYLCASTARLADYNEQFFGPGTRLTVL.

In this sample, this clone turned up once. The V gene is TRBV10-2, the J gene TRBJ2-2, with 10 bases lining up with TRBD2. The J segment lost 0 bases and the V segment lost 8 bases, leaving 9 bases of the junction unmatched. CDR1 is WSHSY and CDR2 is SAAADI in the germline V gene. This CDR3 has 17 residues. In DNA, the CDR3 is TGCGCCAGCTCCAGTAGGACTAGCGGCTCGAACACCGGGGAGCTGTTTTTT. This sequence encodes CASSSRTSGSNTGELFF.

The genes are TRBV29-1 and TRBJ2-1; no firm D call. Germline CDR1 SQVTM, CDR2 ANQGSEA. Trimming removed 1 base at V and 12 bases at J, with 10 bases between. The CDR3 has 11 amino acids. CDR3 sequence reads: CSVEVHRGQFF. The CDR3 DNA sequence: TGCAGCGTTGAAGTCCATAGAGGGCAGTTCTTC.

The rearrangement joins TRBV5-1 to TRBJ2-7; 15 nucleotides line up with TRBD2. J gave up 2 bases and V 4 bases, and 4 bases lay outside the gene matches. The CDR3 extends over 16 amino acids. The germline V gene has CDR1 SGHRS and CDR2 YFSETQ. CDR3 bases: TGCGCCAGCAGCCTCGGGACTAGCGGGAGGACCTACGAGCAGTACTTC. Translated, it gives CASSLGTSGRTYEQYF.

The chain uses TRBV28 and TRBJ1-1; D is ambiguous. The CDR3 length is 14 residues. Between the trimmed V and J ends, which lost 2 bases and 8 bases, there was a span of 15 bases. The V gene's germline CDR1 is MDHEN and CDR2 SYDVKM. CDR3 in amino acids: CASSLQSPRTEAFF. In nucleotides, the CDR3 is TGTGCCAGCAGTTTACAGTCCCCCAGAACCGAAGCTTTCTTT.

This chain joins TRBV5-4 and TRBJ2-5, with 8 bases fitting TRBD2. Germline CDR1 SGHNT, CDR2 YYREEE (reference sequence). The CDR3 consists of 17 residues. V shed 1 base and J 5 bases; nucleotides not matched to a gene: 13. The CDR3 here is CASSLYSGIFAGETQYF. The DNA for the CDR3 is TGTGCCAGCAGCTTGTATAGCGGGATTTTCGCCGGGGAGACCCAGTACTTC.

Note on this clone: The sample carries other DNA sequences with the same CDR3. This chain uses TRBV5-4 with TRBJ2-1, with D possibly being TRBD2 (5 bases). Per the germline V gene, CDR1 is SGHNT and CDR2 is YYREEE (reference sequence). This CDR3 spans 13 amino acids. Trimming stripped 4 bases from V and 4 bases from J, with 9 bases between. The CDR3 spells CASSLGSYNEQFF. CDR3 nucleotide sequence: TGTGCCAGCAGCCTGGGGAGTTACAATGAGCAGTTCTTC.

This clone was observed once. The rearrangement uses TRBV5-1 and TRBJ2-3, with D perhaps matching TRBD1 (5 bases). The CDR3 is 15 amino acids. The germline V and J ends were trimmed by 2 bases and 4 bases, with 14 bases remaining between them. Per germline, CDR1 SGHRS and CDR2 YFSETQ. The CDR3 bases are TGCGCCAGCAGCTTCCGACAGCCCCTGCCAGATACGCAGTATTTT. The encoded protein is CASSFRQPLPDTQYF.

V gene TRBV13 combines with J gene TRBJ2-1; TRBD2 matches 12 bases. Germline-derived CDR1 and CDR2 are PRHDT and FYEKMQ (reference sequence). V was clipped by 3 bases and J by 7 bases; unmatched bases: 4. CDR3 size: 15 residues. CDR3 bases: TGTGCCAGCAGCTTCTTACTAGCGGGGGGAAATGAGCAGTTCTTC. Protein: CASSFLLAGGNEQFF.

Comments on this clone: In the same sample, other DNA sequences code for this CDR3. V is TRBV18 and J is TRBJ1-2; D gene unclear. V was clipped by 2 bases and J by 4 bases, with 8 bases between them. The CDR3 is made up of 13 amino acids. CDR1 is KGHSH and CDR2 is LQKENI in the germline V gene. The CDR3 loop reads CASSPKTGYGYTF. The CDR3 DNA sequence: TGTGCCAGCTCACCAAAGACGGGCTATGGCTACACCTTC.

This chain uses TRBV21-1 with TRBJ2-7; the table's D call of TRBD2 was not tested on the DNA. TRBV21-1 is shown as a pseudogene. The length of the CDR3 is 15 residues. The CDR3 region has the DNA TGTGCCAGCAGCAAAGAGGAGCGGCACCCCTACGAGCAGTACTTC. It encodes CASSKEERHPYEQYF.

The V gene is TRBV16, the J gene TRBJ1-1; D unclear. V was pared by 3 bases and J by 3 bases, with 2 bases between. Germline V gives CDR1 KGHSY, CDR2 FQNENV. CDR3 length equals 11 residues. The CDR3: CASSHYTEAFF. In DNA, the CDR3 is TGTGCCAGCAGCCATTACACTGAAGCTTTCTTT.

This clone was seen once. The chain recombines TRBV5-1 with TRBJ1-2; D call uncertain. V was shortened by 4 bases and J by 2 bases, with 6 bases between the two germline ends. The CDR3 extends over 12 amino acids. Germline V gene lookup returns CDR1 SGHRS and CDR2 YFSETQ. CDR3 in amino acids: CASSTTNYGYTF. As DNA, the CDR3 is TGCGCCAGCAGCACTACAAACTATGGCTACACCTTC.

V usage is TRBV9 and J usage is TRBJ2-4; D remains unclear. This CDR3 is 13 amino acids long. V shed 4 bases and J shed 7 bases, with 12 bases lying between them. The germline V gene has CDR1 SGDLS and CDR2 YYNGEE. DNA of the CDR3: TGTGCCAGCAGCCTGGGCCACGTGAACATTCAGTACTTC. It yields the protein CASSLGHVNIQYF.

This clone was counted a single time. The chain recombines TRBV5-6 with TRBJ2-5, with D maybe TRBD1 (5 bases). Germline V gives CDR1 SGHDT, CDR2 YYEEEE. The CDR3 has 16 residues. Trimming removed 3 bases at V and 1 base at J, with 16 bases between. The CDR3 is CASSSPPPGLQETQYF. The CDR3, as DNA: TGTGCCAGCAGCTCGCCCCCCCCAGGGCTCCAAGAGACCCAGTACTTC.

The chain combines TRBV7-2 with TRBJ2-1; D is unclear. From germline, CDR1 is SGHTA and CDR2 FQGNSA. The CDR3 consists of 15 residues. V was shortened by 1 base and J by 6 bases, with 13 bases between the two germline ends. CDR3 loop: CASSLVRGPSNEQFF. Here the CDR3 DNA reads TGTGCCAGCAGCTTAGTACGTGGTCCCTCCAATGAGCAGTTCTTC.

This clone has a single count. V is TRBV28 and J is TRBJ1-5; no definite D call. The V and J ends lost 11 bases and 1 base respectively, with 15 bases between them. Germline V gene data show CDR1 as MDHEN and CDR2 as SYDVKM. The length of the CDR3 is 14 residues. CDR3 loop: CALSGGYSNQPQHF. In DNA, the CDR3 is TGTGCCCTCTCCGGAGGTTACAGCAATCAGCCCCAGCATTTT. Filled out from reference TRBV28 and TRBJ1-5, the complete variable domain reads DVKVTQSSRYLVKRTGEKVFLECVQDMDHENMFWYRQDPGLGLRLIYFSYDVKMKEKGDIPEGYSVSREKKERFSLILESASTNQTSMYLCALSGGYSNQPQHFGDGTRLSIL.

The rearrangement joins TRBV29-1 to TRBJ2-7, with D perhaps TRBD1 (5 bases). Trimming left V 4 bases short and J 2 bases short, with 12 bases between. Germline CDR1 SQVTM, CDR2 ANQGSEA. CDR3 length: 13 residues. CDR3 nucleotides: TGCAGCGTTGTTAGGGTAGGGGCCTACGAGCAGTACTTC. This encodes CSVVRVGAYEQYF.

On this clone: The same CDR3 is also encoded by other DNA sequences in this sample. The CDR3 here is CAISDRTDTQYF. The DNA of the CDR3 is TGTGCCATCAGCGACCGGACAGATACGCAGTATTTT. The chain couples TRBV10-3 to TRBJ2-3; no clear D. V lost 6 bases and J lost 3, with 7 bases in between. Germline CDR1 ENHRY, CDR2 SYGVKD. The CDR3 runs 12 residues.

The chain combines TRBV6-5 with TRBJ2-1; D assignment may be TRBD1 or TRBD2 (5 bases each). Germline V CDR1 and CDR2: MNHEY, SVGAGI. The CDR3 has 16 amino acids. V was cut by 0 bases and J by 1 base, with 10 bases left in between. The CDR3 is CASSYSIGGSYNEQFF. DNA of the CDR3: TGTGCCAGCAGTTACTCGATTGGGGGTTCCTACAATGAGCAGTTCTTC.